This T cell receptor (beta chain) stems from a study of radiotherapy plus CTLA-4 blockade in lung cancer. Method: immunoSEQ multiplex PCR; TCRdb's copy keeps in-frame clones and lacks some. This sample has 40,000 to 55,000 clones, with 77% found just once. This clone showed up just a few times. As yet, its antigen is unknown. Whole-study findings and limits: Per reports, early blood T cell clone dynamics, plus interferon-beta, forecast response most strongly. Expansion of tumor-derived TCR clones was observed in blood after radiotherapy plus ipilimumab.

V dropped 3 bases and J dropped 8; count of bases not matched to a gene: 2. The CDR3 contains 13 residues. Enrolled patients, whose metastatic non-small-cell lung cancer was chemo-refractory, received focal radiation plus CTLA-4 blockade with ipilimumab. The sample in question was peripheral blood, obtained from a patient treated with radiotherapy plus ipilimumab. The TCR sequence derives from a human donor with non-small cell lung cancer whose response to radiotherapy plus ipilimumab could not be evaluated. The chain is built from TRBV23-1 and TRBJ2-2; TRBD1 aligns across 8 bases. TRBV23-1 is recorded as an ORF, its role being uncertain. The CDR3 loop is CASSQDRVGELFF. Here the CDR3 DNA reads TGCGCCAGCAGTCAGGACAGGGTAGGGGAGCTGTTTTTT.